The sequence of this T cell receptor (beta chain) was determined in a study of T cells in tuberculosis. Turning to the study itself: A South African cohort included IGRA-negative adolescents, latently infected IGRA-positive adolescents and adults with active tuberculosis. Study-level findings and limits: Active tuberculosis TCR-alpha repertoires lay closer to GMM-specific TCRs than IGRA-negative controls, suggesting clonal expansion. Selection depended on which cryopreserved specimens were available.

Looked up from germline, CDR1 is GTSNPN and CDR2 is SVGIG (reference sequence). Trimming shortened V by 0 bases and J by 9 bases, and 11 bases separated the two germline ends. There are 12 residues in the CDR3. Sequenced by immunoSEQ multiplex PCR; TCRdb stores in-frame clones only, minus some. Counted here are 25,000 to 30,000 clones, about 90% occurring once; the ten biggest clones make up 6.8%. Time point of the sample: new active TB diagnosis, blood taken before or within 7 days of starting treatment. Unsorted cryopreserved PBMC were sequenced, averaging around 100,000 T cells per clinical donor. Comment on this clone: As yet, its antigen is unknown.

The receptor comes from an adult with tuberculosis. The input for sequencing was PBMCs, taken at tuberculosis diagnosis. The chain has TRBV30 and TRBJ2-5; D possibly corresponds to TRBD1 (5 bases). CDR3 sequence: CAWSVTGRSQYF. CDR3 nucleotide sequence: TGTGCCTGGAGTGTAACAGGACGGTCCCAGTACTTC.